The rows below give T cell receptor beta chains drawn from one sample of a study of T cell changes during pregnancy in multiple sclerosis. Produced via immunoSEQ multiplex PCR; TCRdb's table is partial and in-frame only. The sample has more than 25,000 clones, roughly 89% seen once; the top ten hold about a tenth. The material was CD8+ T cells from peripheral blood mononuclear cells, obtained in the first trimester of pregnancy. Receptors were obtained from a female donor with multiple sclerosis, enrolled in a pregnancy study. Both conserved end residues are part of each CDR3. The order of the fields is CDR3 DNA, CDR3 protein, D gene, clone size, J gene, V gene. D genes are given only for firm matches. Some rows mark clone size as missing; the rest say once, few, many or name a class of expanded clone.

CDR3 DNA: TGTGCCAGCAGCTTAGTACAGGGGATGGAAAACATTCAGTACTTC; CDR3 protein: CASSLVQGMENIQYF; D gene: TRBD1; clone size: .; J gene: TRBJ2-4; V gene: TRBV7-9
CDR3 DNA: TGTGCCAGCAGTTTAGGGACTAGCGGGATCTACGAGCAGTACTTC; CDR3 protein: CASSLGTSGIYEQYF; D gene: TRBD2; clone size: .; J gene: TRBJ2-7; V gene: TRBV28
CDR3 DNA: TGTGCCTGGAAAGGGACAGATCATACCGGGGAGCTGTTTTTT; CDR3 protein: CAWKGTDHTGELFF; D gene: TRBD1; clone size: .; J gene: TRBJ2-2; V gene: TRBV30
CDR3 DNA: TGTGCCAGCAGCTTATTTGGGACAGGGGGCACCGGGGAGCTGTTTTTT; CDR3 protein: CASSLFGTGGTGELFF; D gene: TRBD1; clone size: .; J gene: TRBJ2-2; V gene: TRBV7-3
CDR3 DNA: TGTGCCAGCAGTCAATCCCTAGCGGGGGCCAACAATGAGCAGTTCTTC; CDR3 protein: CASSQSLAGANNEQFF; D gene: TRBD2; clone size: .; J gene: TRBJ2-1; V gene: TRBV27
CDR3 DNA: TGTGCCAGCAGCTTAGGACGGTCACCCCCCGGGGAGACCCAGTACTTC; CDR3 protein: CASSLGRSPPGETQYF; D gene: .; clone size: .; J gene: TRBJ2-5; V gene: TRBV7-6
CDR3 DNA: TGCGCCAGCAGCCAAGAAGTCGGGAGGAACTATGGCTACACCTTC; CDR3 protein: CASSQEVGRNYGYTF; D gene: .; clone size: once; J gene: TRBJ1-2; V gene: TRBV4-3
CDR3 DNA: TGTGCCAGCATTGATCAGGGGTACAATGAGCAGTTCTTC; CDR3 protein: CASIDQGYNEQFF; D gene: .; clone size: medium-sized; J gene: TRBJ2-1; V gene: TRBV2
CDR3 DNA: TGTGCCAGCAGTGAAATCGGGGGAGGGGGCACAGATACGCAGTATTTT; CDR3 protein: CASSEIGGGGTDTQYF; D gene: TRBD2; clone size: .; J gene: TRBJ2-3; V gene: TRBV6-1
CDR3 DNA: TGTGCCAGCAGCCCCCCCCGAGGCACTTCCACCTATGGCTACACCTTC; CDR3 protein: CASSPPRGTSTYGYTF; D gene: .; clone size: .; J gene: TRBJ1-2; V gene: TRBV7-2
CDR3 DNA: TGTGCCACCAGCAGAGATCGGGGGGAGGAGACCCAGTACTTC; CDR3 protein: CATSRDRGEETQYF; D gene: TRBD2; clone size: once; J gene: TRBJ2-5; V gene: TRBV15
CDR3 DNA: TGTGCCAGCAGATATACTATCTCCTACAATGAGCAGTTCTTC; CDR3 protein: CASRYTISYNEQFF; D gene: .; clone size: .; J gene: TRBJ2-1; V gene: TRBV7-8
CDR3 DNA: TGCGCCAGCAAACAACACGAACAGGGCCACAATCAGCCCCAGCATTTT; CDR3 protein: CASKQHEQGHNQPQHF; D gene: .; clone size: few; J gene: TRBJ1-5; V gene: TRBV4-1
CDR3 DNA: TGTGCCAGCTCACCACCGTTTGCGGGACAGAATGAGCAGTTCTTC; CDR3 protein: CASSPPFAGQNEQFF; D gene: .; clone size: .; J gene: TRBJ2-1; V gene: TRBV18
CDR3 DNA: TGTGCCAGCAGCCTACAGGGCCCGAACACTGAAGCTTTCTTT; CDR3 protein: CASSLQGPNTEAFF; D gene: .; clone size: few; J gene: TRBJ1-1; V gene: TRBV16
CDR3 DNA: TGTGCCAGCAGTTCTGCGATATACTATGGCTACACCTTC; CDR3 protein: CASSSAIYYGYTF; D gene: .; clone size: few; J gene: TRBJ1-2; V gene: TRBV6-5
CDR3 DNA: TGTGCCAGCAGCCAAACGGTATCAGGGGACAATGAGCAGTTCTTC; CDR3 protein: CASSQTVSGDNEQFF; D gene: .; clone size: once; J gene: TRBJ2-1; V gene: TRBV14
CDR3 DNA: TGTGCCAGCAGTTTATACGGGGGTCAGACTGAAGCTTTCTTT; CDR3 protein: CASSLYGGQTEAFF; D gene: .; clone size: .; J gene: TRBJ1-1; V gene: TRBV27
CDR3 DNA: TGTGCCATCAGACTGCCTGGACAGGGAGACAACGAGCAGTACTTC; CDR3 protein: CAIRLPGQGDNEQYF; D gene: TRBD1; clone size: .; J gene: TRBJ2-7; V gene: TRBV10-3
CDR3 DNA: TGTGCCAGCAGCTTAGGGACTAGCGGGAGCTGGGATGAGCAGTTCTTC; CDR3 protein: CASSLGTSGSWDEQFF; D gene: TRBD2; clone size: .; J gene: TRBJ2-1; V gene: TRBV7-8
CDR3 DNA: TGTGCCAGCAGCATTTCAGGCAATTCGAACACTGAAGCTTTCTTT; CDR3 protein: CASSISGNSNTEAFF; D gene: .; clone size: .; J gene: TRBJ1-1; V gene: TRBV7-9
CDR3 DNA: TGTGCCAGCAGCCCCGCGTCAGGCCCCACCGGGGAGCTGTTTTTT; CDR3 protein: CASSPASGPTGELFF; D gene: .; clone size: .; J gene: TRBJ2-2; V gene: TRBV7-9
CDR3 DNA: TGTGCCAGCGGTGTGGCGGCCCGAGTTGAGACCCAGTACTTC; CDR3 protein: CASGVAARVETQYF; D gene: .; clone size: once; J gene: TRBJ2-5; V gene: TRBV6-6
CDR3 DNA: TGTGCCTGGAGTGGGAGCGGACAAGAGACCCAGTACTTC; CDR3 protein: CAWSGSGQETQYF; D gene: .; clone size: .; J gene: TRBJ2-5; V gene: TRBV30
CDR3 DNA: TGTGCCAGCACCGGGACTAGCGGGAATTCCAACACCGGGGAGCTGTTTTTT; CDR3 protein: CASTGTSGNSNTGELFF; D gene: TRBD2; clone size: .; J gene: TRBJ2-2; V gene: TRBV10-3
CDR3 DNA: TGTGCCAGCAGGGGCAGGGGATCCTACAATGAGCAGTTCTTC; CDR3 protein: CASRGRGSYNEQFF; D gene: .; clone size: once; J gene: TRBJ2-1; V gene: TRBV27
CDR3 DNA: TGTGCCAGCAGTGAAGGAGACTATGGGAATGAGCAGTTCTTC; CDR3 protein: CASSEGDYGNEQFF; D gene: .; clone size: .; J gene: TRBJ2-1; V gene: TRBV6-1
CDR3 DNA: TGTGCCAGCAGCTTAACACCTGGGGGGAGTATAAACTATGGCTACACCTTC; CDR3 protein: CASSLTPGGSINYGYTF; D gene: .; clone size: .; J gene: TRBJ1-2; V gene: TRBV7-3
CDR3 DNA: TGTGCCAGCAGCGAAGGGACTAGCGGGAGTACCCACGAGCAGTACTTC; CDR3 protein: CASSEGTSGSTHEQYF; D gene: TRBD2; clone size: .; J gene: TRBJ2-7; V gene: TRBV9
CDR3 DNA: TGTGCCAGCAGCGCGCCGTGGACGGAGCATTCGGGGGAGCAGTACTTC; CDR3 protein: CASSAPWTEHSGEQYF; D gene: .; clone size: .; J gene: TRBJ2-7; V gene: TRBV5-6
CDR3 DNA: TGTGCCAGCAGCTTAGAAACGGGGGACGAGCAGTACTTC; CDR3 protein: CASSLETGDEQYF; D gene: .; clone size: .; J gene: TRBJ2-7; V gene: TRBV11-2
CDR3 DNA: TGTGCCTGGAGTGCGACAGGAATTCTGGTCTCTGGGGCCAACGTCCTGACTTTC; CDR3 protein: CAWSATGILVSGANVLTF; D gene: .; clone size: .; J gene: TRBJ2-6; V gene: TRBV30
CDR3 DNA: TGTGCCAGCAGCCCCGGACTAGCGGGAGTCTCCGAGCAGTACTTC; CDR3 protein: CASSPGLAGVSEQYF; D gene: TRBD2; clone size: .; J gene: TRBJ2-7; V gene: TRBV5-6
CDR3 DNA: TGTGCCAGTAGTCCCCTAGCGGTTACCTCCTACGAGCAGTACTTC; CDR3 protein: CASSPLAVTSYEQYF; D gene: TRBD2; clone size: .; J gene: TRBJ2-7; V gene: TRBV19
CDR3 DNA: TGTGCCAGCAGTTCATTAGGACCGACAGGGGTAGAGACCCAGTACTTC; CDR3 protein: CASSSLGPTGVETQYF; D gene: TRBD1; clone size: .; J gene: TRBJ2-5; V gene: TRBV27
CDR3 DNA: TGTGCCAGCAGTTACGGACAGTTTAATGAAAAACTGTTTTTT; CDR3 protein: CASSYGQFNEKLFF; D gene: .; clone size: .; J gene: TRBJ1-4; V gene: TRBV6-5
CDR3 DNA: TGTGCCAGCAGCTCCGGACAGCCTAATTCACCCCTCCACTTT; CDR3 protein: CASSSGQPNSPLHF; D gene: .; clone size: few; J gene: TRBJ1-6; V gene: TRBV13